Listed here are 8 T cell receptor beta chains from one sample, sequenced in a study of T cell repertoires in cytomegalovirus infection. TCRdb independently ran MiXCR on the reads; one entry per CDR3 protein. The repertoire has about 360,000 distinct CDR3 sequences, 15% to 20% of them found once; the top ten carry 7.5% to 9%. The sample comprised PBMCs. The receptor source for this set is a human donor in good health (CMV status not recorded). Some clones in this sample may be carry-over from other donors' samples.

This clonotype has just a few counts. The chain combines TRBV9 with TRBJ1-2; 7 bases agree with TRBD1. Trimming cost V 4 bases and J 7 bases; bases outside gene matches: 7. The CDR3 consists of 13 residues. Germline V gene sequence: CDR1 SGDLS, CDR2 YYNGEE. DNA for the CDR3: TGTGCCAGCAGCCCCCGGGACAGAGGTGGCTACACCTTC. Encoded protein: CASSPRDRGGYTF.

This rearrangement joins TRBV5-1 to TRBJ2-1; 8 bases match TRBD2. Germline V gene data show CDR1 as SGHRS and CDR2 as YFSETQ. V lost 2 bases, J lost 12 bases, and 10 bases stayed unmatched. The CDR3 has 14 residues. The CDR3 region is CASSFLAGSLGQFF. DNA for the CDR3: TGCGCCAGCAGCTTCTTAGCGGGGAGCCTCGGGCAGTTCTTC.

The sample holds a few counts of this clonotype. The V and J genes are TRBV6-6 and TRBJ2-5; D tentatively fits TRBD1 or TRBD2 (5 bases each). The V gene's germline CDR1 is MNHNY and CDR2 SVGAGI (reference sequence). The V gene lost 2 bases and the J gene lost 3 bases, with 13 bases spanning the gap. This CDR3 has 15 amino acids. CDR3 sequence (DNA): TGTGCCAGCAGTTACGGCCGGGACCTGAAAGAGACCCAGTACTTC. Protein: CASSYGRDLKETQYF.

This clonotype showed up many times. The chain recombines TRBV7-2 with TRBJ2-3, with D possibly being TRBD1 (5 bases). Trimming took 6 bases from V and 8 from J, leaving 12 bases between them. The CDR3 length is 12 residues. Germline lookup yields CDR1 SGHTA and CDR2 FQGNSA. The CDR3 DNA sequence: TGTGCCAGCAGAAAGGGGATAGGTACGCAGTATTTT. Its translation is CASRKGIGTQYF.

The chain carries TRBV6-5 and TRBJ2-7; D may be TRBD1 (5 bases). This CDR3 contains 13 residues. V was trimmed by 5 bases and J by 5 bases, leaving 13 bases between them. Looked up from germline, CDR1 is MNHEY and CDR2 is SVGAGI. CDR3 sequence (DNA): TGTGCCAGCAGTAACTGGGGCAGCCACGAGCAGTACTTC. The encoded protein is CASSNWGSHEQYF.

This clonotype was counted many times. CDR3 in DNA: TGTGCCAGCAGCTCAAACACAGGGTTAGAGACCCAGTACTTC. The encoded protein is CASSSNTGLETQYF. V gene TRBV7-6 combines with J gene TRBJ2-5; TRBD1 is a possible D gene (6 bases). CDR1 is SGHVS, CDR2 FNYEAQ, per germline. The V and J ends lost 4 bases and 4 bases respectively, with 13 bases between them. The CDR3 runs to 14 residues. The whole variable domain, remainder taken from reference TRBV7-6 and TRBJ2-5, is GAGVSQSPRYKVTKRGQDVALRCDPISGHVSLYWYRQALGQGPEFLTYFNYEAQQDKSGLPNDRFSAERPEGSISTLTIQRTEQRDSAMYRCASSSNTGLETQYFGPGTRLLVL.

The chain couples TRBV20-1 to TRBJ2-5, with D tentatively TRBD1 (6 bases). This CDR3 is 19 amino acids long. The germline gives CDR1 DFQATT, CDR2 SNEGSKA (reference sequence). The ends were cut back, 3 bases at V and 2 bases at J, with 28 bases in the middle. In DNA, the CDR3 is TGCAGTGCTAGTGCTAAATGGGACACGGGAAACAAAAAACAAGAGACCCAGTACTTC. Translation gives CSASAKWDTGNKKQETQYF.

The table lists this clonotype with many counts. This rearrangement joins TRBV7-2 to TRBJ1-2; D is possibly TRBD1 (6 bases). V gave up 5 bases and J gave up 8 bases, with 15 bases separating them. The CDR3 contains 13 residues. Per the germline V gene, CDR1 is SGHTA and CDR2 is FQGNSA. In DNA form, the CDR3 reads TGTGCCAGCAGCCCCCCGGGGGCGAACGGCTACACCTTC. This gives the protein CASSPPGANGYTF.